This T cell receptor beta chain was found in a study of spatial heterogeneity in lung cancer. Time point meaning: sample taken at primary tumor resection. Via MiXCR, TCRdb re-called the 5' RACE reads, giving one row per CDR3 protein. This table holds about 20,000 distinct CDR3 sequences, roughly 5.8% found once. CDR3 length equals 16 residues. Germline V gene data show CDR1 as DFQATT and CDR2 as SNEGSKA (reference sequence). Trimming shortened V by 6 bases and J by 0 bases, and 18 bases separated the two germline ends. Study findings and constraints: Alpha chains reached an estimated coverage of 6.5% to 7% of tumor T cells, and beta chains approximately 12%. Mutation tallies in tumors tracked expanded intratumoral alpha and beta TCR counts.

This clonotype was found many times. Its antigen is as yet unknown. The chain uses TRBV20-1 and TRBJ2-1; D uncertain. The clonotype was recovered from a female donor with early-stage non-small cell lung cancer. Sequencing used lung tumor tissue, obtained at surgery. The CDR3 loop reads CSAPRPPQSSYNEQFF. The CDR3 DNA reads TGCAGTGCGCCCCGCCCACCCCAGAGCTCCTACAATGAGCAGTTCTTC.